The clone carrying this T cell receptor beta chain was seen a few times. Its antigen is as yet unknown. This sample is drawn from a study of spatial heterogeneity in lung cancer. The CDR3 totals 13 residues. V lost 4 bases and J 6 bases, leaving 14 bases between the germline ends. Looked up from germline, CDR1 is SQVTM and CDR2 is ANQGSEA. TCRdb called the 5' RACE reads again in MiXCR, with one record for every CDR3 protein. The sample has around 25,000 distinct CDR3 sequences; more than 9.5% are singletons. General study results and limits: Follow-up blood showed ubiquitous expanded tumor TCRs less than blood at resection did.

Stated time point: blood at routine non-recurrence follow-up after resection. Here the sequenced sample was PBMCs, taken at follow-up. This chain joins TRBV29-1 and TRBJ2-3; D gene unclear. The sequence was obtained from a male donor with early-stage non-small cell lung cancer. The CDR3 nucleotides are TGCAGCGTTGGTAAAGGCCCCTCGGATACGCAGTATTTT. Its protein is CSVGKGPSDTQYF.